The 17 T cell receptor beta chains below all came from one sample that was sequenced in a study of CD8+ T cells in alopecia areata. Extracted RNA was reverse transcribed, and the resulting cDNA served as sequencing template. The assay was immunoSEQ multiplex PCR, and TCRdb's table has in-frame clones only and misses some. This table holds around 99,000 clones, about 83% found once. Treatment described: oral pan-JAK inhibitor, 5-10 mg twice daily. The sample here was CD8+ T cells sorted from blood, taken at week 24, from a patient treated with tofacitinib. These receptors were collected from a human donor with alopecia areata.

This clone has only a few counts. J is TRBJ2-7 and V is TRBV29-1, with TRBD1 matching 11 bases. V gave up 1 base and J gave up 3 bases; unmatched junction bases: 11. CDR3 length equals 17 residues. Germline lookup yields CDR1 SQVTM and CDR2 ANQGSEA. The CDR3 nucleotides read TGCAGCGTTGAAGCTCACGAACCCGGGACAGGGGGCTACGAGCAGTACTTC. Amino acids: CSVEAHEPGTGGYEQYF.

This sequence joins TRBV6-6 and TRBJ1-1, with TRBD1 matching 7 bases. The J segment lost 6 bases and the V segment lost 0 bases, leaving 4 bases of the junction unmatched. The CDR3 spans 14 residues. Germline lookup yields CDR1 MNHNY and CDR2 SVGAGI (reference sequence). The CDR3 here is CASSYSAGGAEAFF. The CDR3, as DNA: TGTGCCAGCAGTTACTCCGCAGGGGGGGCTGAAGCTTTCTTT.

The rearrangement uses TRBV29-1 and TRBJ1-1, with a tentative D call TRBD1 (5 bases). Germline V CDR1 and CDR2: SQVTM, ANQGSEA. V was cut by 4 bases and J by 0 bases, with 12 bases left in between. The CDR3 covers 14 residues. The CDR3 loop is CSVVGEQLNTEAFF. Written as DNA, the CDR3 is TGCAGCGTTGTAGGGGAACAGTTGAACACTGAAGCTTTCTTT. The entire variable domain, with the rest obtained from reference TRBV29-1 and TRBJ1-1, is as follows: SAVISQKPSRDICQRGTSLTIQCQVDSQVTMMFWYRQQPGQSLTLIATANQGSEATYESGFVIDKFPISRPNLTFSTLTVSNMSPEDSSIYLCSVVGEQLNTEAFFGQGTRLTVV.

About this clone: The junction does not match germline at one end; this may be a read error. This chain connects TRBV10-3 to TRBJ2-7, with a weak D call TRBD2 (5 bases). The CDR3 has 16 amino acids. Germline CDR1 is ENHRY and CDR2 is SYGVKD. The DNA of the CDR3 is TGTGCCAGCAGTTACTCGTTGGAGGTCCCGACCTACGAGCAGTACTTC. Translated, it gives CASSYSLEVPTYEQYF.

The J gene is TRBJ1-1, the V gene TRBV6-5, with D unclear. V was pared by 5 bases and J by 1 base, with 8 bases between. The germline V gene has CDR1 MNHEY and CDR2 SVGAGI. The CDR3 runs 13 residues. This CDR3 is CASSTTGNTEAFF. For the CDR3, the DNA is TGTGCCAGCAGTACCACCGGGAACACTGAAGCTTTCTTT.

V is TRBV19 and J is TRBJ2-1; 8 bases align to TRBD2. Germline loops: CDR1 LNHDA, CDR2 SQIVND (reference sequence). The CDR3 runs 17 residues. Trimming at V came to 3 bases and at J to 6 bases, leaving 13 bases not matched to a gene. The CDR3 DNA reads as TGTGCCAGTAGTATGATCTCTCGGGGACTAGGGCCCAATGAGCAGTTCTTC. Its translation is CASSMISRGLGPNEQFF.

The chain links TRBV6-5 to TRBJ1-6; 7 nucleotides agree with TRBD1. Trimming cost V 11 bases and J 7 bases; bases outside gene matches: 2. Germline-derived CDR1 and CDR2 are MNHEY and SVGAGI. CDR3 length: 11 amino acids. CDR3 sequence (DNA): TGTGCCGCAGGGGGGAATTCACCCCTCCACTTT. Protein: CAAGGNSPLHF.

This clone was recorded once. The chain links TRBV29-1 to TRBJ1-1, with D perhaps matching TRBD1 (5 bases). Looked up from germline, CDR1 is SQVTM and CDR2 is ANQGSEA. CDR3 length equals 12 residues. V shed 3 bases and J shed 11 bases, with 16 bases lying between them. The CDR3 sequence: CSVDDGTGAAFF. The CDR3 region has the DNA TGCAGCGTTGATGATGGAACAGGAGCGGCTTTCTTT.

This chain uses TRBV7-9 with TRBJ2-5; 13 bases line up with TRBD2. There are 16 residues in the CDR3. The germline CDR1 and CDR2 sequences are SEHNR and FQNEAQ (reference sequence). The trim removed 3 bases at V and 1 base at J, leaving 2 bases unmatched. CDR3 in DNA: TGTGCCAGCAGCTTGACTAGCGGGGGGCCCCAAGAGACCCAGTACTTC. This sequence encodes CASSLTSGGPQETQYF.

A few counts support this clone. This rearrangement joins TRBV7-9 to TRBJ2-5, with D unclear. The CDR3 length is 11 residues. Germline loops: CDR1 SEHNR, CDR2 FQNEAQ (reference sequence). V shed 3 bases and J shed 7 bases, with 6 bases lying between them. CDR3 in DNA: TGTGCCAGCAGCTTTAGGGTGACCCAGTACTTC. Translating it yields CASSFRVTQYF.

The rearrangement joins TRBV30 to TRBJ1-5; 7 bases are shared with TRBD1. With 0 bases clipped from V and 0 bases from J, the junction kept 2 bases outside the gene matches. The germline CDR1 and CDR2 sequences are GTSNPN and SVGIG (reference sequence). This CDR3 region has 15 residues. Here the CDR3 reads CAWSVGTDSNQPQHF. The DNA for the CDR3 is TGTGCCTGGAGTGTAGGGACAGATAGCAATCAGCCCCAGCATTTT.

V usage is TRBV6-5 and J usage is TRBJ2-3; D not resolved. Germline V gene sequence: CDR1 MNHEY, CDR2 SVGAGI. The CDR3 runs to 13 residues. Trimming took 7 bases from V and 1 from J, leaving 9 bases between them. CDR3 amino acids: CASTGERTDTQYF. CDR3 nucleotide sequence: TGTGCCAGCACTGGCGAGCGCACAGATACGCAGTATTTT.

The chain uses TRBV30 and TRBJ2-1; possibly TRBD1 for D (6 bases). This CDR3 contains 16 residues. CDR1 GTSNPN and CDR2 SVGIG come from the germline V gene (reference sequence). The V end lost 2 bases, the J end lost 1 base, and 15 bases lay between the germline ends. CDR3 amino acids: CAWSPDSQGSYNEQFF. The CDR3 DNA reads as TGTGCCTGGAGTCCGGACAGCCAAGGGTCCTACAATGAGCAGTTCTTC.

This sequence joins TRBV5-6 and TRBJ2-1, with a possible D match to TRBD2 (5 bases). The CDR3 runs to 14 residues. Germline V CDR1 and CDR2: SGHDT, YYEEEE. Between the trimmed V and J ends, which lost 5 bases and 4 bases, there was a span of 13 bases. Here the CDR3 reads CASRAGEGYNEQFF. CDR3 nucleotide sequence: TGTGCCAGCAGGGCGGGCGAGGGATACAATGAGCAGTTCTTC.

The V and J genes are TRBV7-9 and TRBJ1-4, with D maybe TRBD1 (6 bases). The CDR3 loop spans 15 amino acids. In germline, CDR1 is SEHNR, CDR2 FQNEAQ (reference sequence). Trimming pared 1 base from V and 3 bases from J, leaving 9 bases between. CDR3 residues: CASSLGRGANEKLFF. CDR3 bases: TGTGCCAGCAGCTTAGGCAGGGGAGCTAATGAAAAACTGTTTTTT.

J is TRBJ2-2 and V is TRBV27; tentative D call: TRBD2 (5 bases). Trimming cost V 3 bases and J 0 bases, with 5 bases left between them. Looked up from germline, CDR1 is MNHEY and CDR2 is SMNVEV (reference sequence). The CDR3 spans 14 residues. CDR3 coding DNA: TGTGCCAGCAGTTTCGGGACGAACACCGGGGAGCTGTTTTTT. It specifies CASSFGTNTGELFF.

The rearrangement joins TRBV2 to TRBJ2-2; no clear D gene. Germline V CDR1 and CDR2: SNHLY, FYNNEI. Trimming took 6 bases from V and 0 from J, leaving 5 bases between them. The CDR3 is made up of 13 amino acids. CDR3 region: CASRDPNTGELFF. CDR3 nucleotide sequence: TGTGCCAGCAGGGACCCGAACACCGGGGAGCTGTTTTTT.